A selection of T cell receptor beta chains follows, all from one sample in a study of cytomegalovirus exposure and HLA in healthy donors. Produced via immunoSEQ multiplex PCR; TCRdb's table is partial and in-frame only. The data show 40,000 or so clones, with roughly 90% seen just once and approximately 2.5% held by the top ten. The sample taken for sequencing was PBMCs. The source of these receptors is a woman aged 18-30 years in good health and CMV-seronegative. Both conserved end residues are part of each CDR3. Each record gives: clone size, J gene, D gene, V gene, CDR3 protein, CDR3 DNA. A D gene is named only where the DNA matches it firmly. Where a row states a size, it is once, few, many or the class of an expanded clone; other rows omit it.

clone size: once
J gene: TRBJ2-6
D gene: TRBD1
V gene: TRBV4-3
CDR3 protein: CASSQEVTGVPSGANVLTF
CDR3 DNA: TGCGCCAGCAGCCAAGAGGTAACAGGGGTCCCCTCTGGGGCCAACGTCCTGACTTTC

clone size: -
J gene: TRBJ1-1
D gene: TRBD1
V gene: TRBV5-1
CDR3 protein: CASSLGPRQGANTEAFF
CDR3 DNA: TGCGCCAGCAGCTTAGGCCCCCGACAGGGGGCGAACACTGAAGCTTTCTTT

clone size: once
J gene: TRBJ2-3
D gene: -
V gene: TRBV19
CDR3 protein: CASTLNTFGTQYF
CDR3 DNA: TGTGCCAGTACCCTGAACACGTTTGGTACGCAGTATTTT

clone size: -
J gene: TRBJ2-7
D gene: TRBD1
V gene: TRBV7-9
CDR3 protein: CASSPRDRASYEQYF
CDR3 DNA: TGTGCCAGCAGCCCCCGGGACAGGGCGTCCTACGAGCAGTACTTC

clone size: once
J gene: TRBJ1-2
D gene: TRBD1
V gene: TRBV5-1
CDR3 protein: CASSLGDRVTNYGYTF
CDR3 DNA: TGCGCCAGCAGCTTGGGGGACAGGGTCACTAACTATGGCTACACCTTC

clone size: once
J gene: TRBJ2-2
D gene: TRBD2
V gene: TRBV9
CDR3 protein: CASSNLAGDTGELFF
CDR3 DNA: TGTGCCAGCAGCAACCTAGCGGGAGACACCGGGGAGCTGTTTTTT

clone size: -
J gene: TRBJ2-7
D gene: -
V gene: TRBV5-1
CDR3 protein: CASSSGDIRYEQYF
CDR3 DNA: TGCGCCAGCAGCTCAGGGGATATACGCTACGAGCAGTACTTC

clone size: -
J gene: TRBJ2-1
D gene: -
V gene: TRBV29-1
CDR3 protein: CTYFRGEQFF
CDR3 DNA: TGCACCTATTTCCGTGGTGAGCAGTTCTTC

clone size: -
J gene: TRBJ2-7
D gene: -
V gene: TRBV7-2
CDR3 protein: CASSRIVPPYEQYF
CDR3 DNA: TGTGCCAGCAGCCGCATAGTTCCCCCCTACGAGCAGTACTTC

clone size: -
J gene: TRBJ1-5
D gene: -
V gene: TRBV28
CDR3 protein: CASVAGLQPQHF
CDR3 DNA: TGTGCCAGCGTGGCGGGCTTACAGCCCCAGCATTTT

clone size: -
J gene: TRBJ2-7
D gene: -
V gene: TRBV7-9
CDR3 protein: CSSSFGQLGSF
CDR3 DNA: TGTTCCAGCAGCTTCGGACAGCTAGGGAGCTTC

clone size: -
J gene: TRBJ2-1
D gene: -
V gene: TRBV9
CDR3 protein: CASSVAGAISYNEQFF
CDR3 DNA: TGTGCCAGCAGCGTAGCTGGAGCCATCTCCTACAATGAGCAGTTCTTC

clone size: -
J gene: TRBJ2-7
D gene: -
V gene: TRBV7-9
CDR3 protein: CSSSLGPGIYHEQYF
CDR3 DNA: TGTTCCAGCAGCTTAGGTCCAGGGATTTACCACGAGCAGTACTTC

clone size: -
J gene: TRBJ1-4
D gene: -
V gene: TRBV5-8
CDR3 protein: CASSPANEKLFF
CDR3 DNA: TGTGCCAGCAGTCCTGCTAATGAAAAACTGTTTTTT

clone size: -
J gene: TRBJ2-1
D gene: -
V gene: TRBV11-2
CDR3 protein: CASSLVAGSSYNEQFF
CDR3 DNA: TGTGCCAGCAGCTTAGTTGCGGGGAGCTCCTACAATGAGCAGTTCTTC

clone size: once
J gene: TRBJ2-5
D gene: -
V gene: TRBV7-3
CDR3 protein: CASSLDRQETQYF
CDR3 DNA: TGTGCCAGCAGCCTAGACCGCCAAGAGACCCAGTACTTC

clone size: -
J gene: TRBJ2-7
D gene: TRBD1
V gene: TRBV5-1
CDR3 protein: CASSFPGQRTYEQYF
CDR3 DNA: TGCGCCAGCAGCTTTCCGGGACAGCGAACCTACGAGCAGTACTTC

clone size: -
J gene: TRBJ2-3
D gene: TRBD1
V gene: TRBV6-4
CDR3 protein: CASSVRDSTTDTQYF
CDR3 DNA: TGTGCCAGCAGTGTAAGGGACAGTACCACAGATACGCAGTATTTT

clone size: -
J gene: TRBJ2-5
D gene: TRBD1
V gene: TRBV7-2
CDR3 protein: CASSSGQQETQYF
CDR3 DNA: TGTGCCAGCAGCTCGGGACAGCAAGAGACCCAGTACTTC

clone size: once
J gene: TRBJ2-7
D gene: -
V gene: TRBV10-1
CDR3 protein: CAFKPGKRLISYEQYF
CDR3 DNA: TGCGCCTTCAAGCCTGGAAAGCGGCTTATATCCTACGAGCAGTACTTC

clone size: -
J gene: TRBJ1-2
D gene: -
V gene: TRBV15
CDR3 protein: CATSSYRGYTF
CDR3 DNA: TGTGCCACCAGCAGCTACAGAGGCTACACCTTC

clone size: -
J gene: TRBJ2-5
D gene: TRBD2
V gene: TRBV9
CDR3 protein: CASSVGIGLAGGGRETQYF
CDR3 DNA: TGTGCCAGCAGCGTAGGAATTGGACTAGCGGGAGGGGGTCGGGAGACCCAGTACTTC

clone size: -
J gene: TRBJ2-7
D gene: TRBD1
V gene: TRBV7-9
CDR3 protein: CSSSLARDRGSYEQYF
CDR3 DNA: TGTTCCAGCAGCTTAGCGCGGGACAGGGGTTCCTACGAGCAGTACTTC

clone size: -
J gene: TRBJ1-2
D gene: TRBD1
V gene: TRBV5-8
CDR3 protein: CASNRDRVNYGYTF
CDR3 DNA: TGTGCCAGCAACCGGGACAGGGTTAACTATGGCTACACCTTC

clone size: -
J gene: TRBJ2-1
D gene: TRBD2
V gene: TRBV6-5
CDR3 protein: CASSATSEYNEQFF
CDR3 DNA: TGTGCCAGCAGTGCCACTAGCGAGTACAATGAGCAGTTCTTC

clone size: -
J gene: TRBJ1-5
D gene: -
V gene: TRBV30
CDR3 protein: CAWSSRAGGPQHF
CDR3 DNA: TGTGCCTGGAGTAGCAGGGCCGGTGGGCCCCAGCATTTT

clone size: -
J gene: TRBJ2-7
D gene: -
V gene: TRBV27
CDR3 protein: CASRSPGTGYEQYF
CDR3 DNA: TGTGCCAGCAGATCCCCCGGGACTGGCTACGAGCAGTACTTC

clone size: once
J gene: TRBJ1-6
D gene: TRBD1
V gene: TRBV7-8
CDR3 protein: CASSLGRQGRSSYNSPLHF
CDR3 DNA: TGTGCCAGCAGCTTAGGCCGACAGGGCCGAAGCTCCTATAATTCACCCCTCCACTTT

clone size: -
J gene: TRBJ2-7
D gene: TRBD1
V gene: TRBV18
CDR3 protein: CASSPGQGADEQYF
CDR3 DNA: TGTGCCAGCTCACCGGGACAGGGGGCTGACGAGCAGTACTTC

clone size: -
J gene: TRBJ2-4
D gene: -
V gene: TRBV2
CDR3 protein: CASSEGWNIQYF
CDR3 DNA: TGTGCCAGCAGTGAGGGCTGGAACATTCAGTACTTC

clone size: -
J gene: TRBJ1-2
D gene: TRBD1
V gene: TRBV30
CDR3 protein: CAWSPGQGYGYTF
CDR3 DNA: TGTGCCTGGAGTCCCGGACAGGGGTATGGCTACACCTTC

clone size: -
J gene: TRBJ2-1
D gene: TRBD1
V gene: TRBV6-5
CDR3 protein: CASSYSAGQGEQFF
CDR3 DNA: TGTGCCAGCAGTTACTCGGCGGGACAGGGAGAGCAGTTCTTC

clone size: -
J gene: TRBJ2-3
D gene: -
V gene: TRBV20-1
CDR3 protein: CSATYRNTQYF
CDR3 DNA: TGCAGTGCAACCTACAGAAATACGCAGTATTTT

clone size: -
J gene: TRBJ2-7
D gene: -
V gene: TRBV21-1
CDR3 protein: CASSSRSGGAYEQYF
CDR3 DNA: TGTGCCAGCAGCTCACGTAGCGGGGGCGCCTACGAGCAGTACTTC

clone size: once
J gene: TRBJ2-7
D gene: TRBD2
V gene: TRBV28
CDR3 protein: CASSSLGGVHEQYF
CDR3 DNA: TGTGCCAGCAGTTCCCTGGGGGGGGTCCACGAGCAGTACTTC

clone size: -
J gene: TRBJ1-1
D gene: -
V gene: TRBV7-2
CDR3 protein: CASSLSGAVTEAFF
CDR3 DNA: TGTGCCAGCAGCCTTTCTGGGGCGGTTACTGAAGCTTTCTTT

clone size: once
J gene: TRBJ2-5
D gene: TRBD1
V gene: TRBV7-9
CDR3 protein: CASSLGGRGTAQYF
CDR3 DNA: TGTGCCAGCAGCTTAGGTGGCAGGGGGACGGCCCAGTACTTC

clone size: -
J gene: TRBJ2-2
D gene: TRBD2
V gene: TRBV7-6
CDR3 protein: CASSSSGLVNTGELFF
CDR3 DNA: TGTGCCAGCAGCTCGTCGGGACTAGTGAACACCGGGGAGCTGTTTTTT

clone size: -
J gene: TRBJ2-1
D gene: -
V gene: TRBV4-2
CDR3 protein: CASSQDRRVGEQFF
CDR3 DNA: TGTGCCAGCAGCCAAGATAGGAGAGTTGGGGAGCAGTTCTTC

clone size: -
J gene: TRBJ2-7
D gene: -
V gene: TRBV2
CDR3 protein: CASNGYEQYF
CDR3 DNA: TGTGCCAGCAACGGGTACGAGCAGTACTTC

clone size: -
J gene: TRBJ1-2
D gene: -
V gene: TRBV25-1
CDR3 protein: CASSELGAKNYGYTF
CDR3 DNA: TGTGCCAGCAGTGAATTGGGGGCGAAGAACTATGGCTACACCTTC

clone size: -
J gene: TRBJ1-2
D gene: -
V gene: TRBV28
CDR3 protein: CASSYRAGYTF
CDR3 DNA: TGTGCCAGCAGCTACAGGGCCGGCTACACCTTC

clone size: -
J gene: TRBJ1-5
D gene: TRBD1
V gene: TRBV4-1
CDR3 protein: CASSQFTGGGQPQHF
CDR3 DNA: TGCGCCAGCAGCCAGTTTACAGGGGGCGGTCAGCCCCAGCATTTT

clone size: -
J gene: TRBJ1-1
D gene: TRBD1
V gene: TRBV28
CDR3 protein: CASSFDRAAFF
CDR3 DNA: TGTGCCAGCAGTTTCGACAGGGCCGCTTTCTTT

clone size: -
J gene: TRBJ2-3
D gene: TRBD2
V gene: TRBV30
CDR3 protein: CAWSLAGHTQYF
CDR3 DNA: TGTGCCTGGAGCCTAGCGGGTCATACGCAGTATTTT

clone size: -
J gene: TRBJ2-2
D gene: -
V gene: TRBV19
CDR3 protein: CASLPMAVSTGELFF
CDR3 DNA: TGTGCCAGTCTTCCCATGGCAGTATCAACCGGGGAGCTGTTTTTT

clone size: -
J gene: TRBJ2-7
D gene: -
V gene: TRBV27
CDR3 protein: CASSLSRDNEQYF
CDR3 DNA: TGTGCCAGCAGTTTATCACGGGACAACGAGCAGTACTTC

clone size: -
J gene: TRBJ1-1
D gene: -
V gene: TRBV6-5
CDR3 protein: CASSFTGTTEAFF
CDR3 DNA: TGTGCCAGCAGTTTCACAGGGACCACTGAAGCTTTCTTT

clone size: once
J gene: TRBJ2-1
D gene: TRBD1
V gene: TRBV29-1
CDR3 protein: CSVEGVSGGYNEQFF
CDR3 DNA: TGCAGCGTTGAGGGCGTGTCAGGGGGCTACAATGAGCAGTTCTTC

clone size: -
J gene: TRBJ1-2
D gene: -
V gene: TRBV11-2
CDR3 protein: CASSEEGYGYTF
CDR3 DNA: TGTGCCAGCAGTGAGGAGGGCTATGGCTACACCTTC

clone size: -
J gene: TRBJ2-7
D gene: -
V gene: TRBV5-1
CDR3 protein: CASSKDREVYEQYF
CDR3 DNA: TGCGCCAGCAGCAAAGACAGGGAGGTGTACGAGCAGTACTTC